The clone carrying this TCR beta chain was picked up many times. Its antigen remains unknown. It was with unique molecular identifiers that the TCRbeta library was prepared. MiXCR was run by TCRdb on the PCR reads, yielding one entry per CDR3 protein. Among about 200,000 distinct CDR3 sequences listed, around 8.4% were seen once. The data were obtained in a study of T-cell reconstitution after alpha-beta-depleted transplantation in children. General study points: Newly produced T cells mostly provided counts and TCRbeta diversity after one year, as hyperexpanded clones declined.

Germline V gene sequence: CDR1 SGHTS, CDR2 YDEGEE. The V gene end was trimmed by 5 bases and the J gene end by 4 bases; junction bases not matched to a gene: 5. The CDR3 contains 14 residues. The rearrangement uses TRBV5-8 and TRBJ2-1, with TRBD1 identical over 8 bases. The TCR sequence derives from a male patient aged 2-9 years who had a stem cell transplant for acute myeloid leukemia, so the T cells may come from the graft donor. Specimen: PBMCs, mostly from graft donor cells, collected 360 days after TCRalphabeta/CD19-depleted stem cell transplant. CDR3 in DNA: TGTGCCAGCAGGCCCGGGACAGGATACAATGAGCAGTTCTTC. It codes for CASRPGTGYNEQFF.